This T cell receptor (beta chain) was sequenced for a study of memory CD4+ T cells and cytomegalovirus serostatus. Single viable CD3+CD4+CD8-CD45RO+ cells were sorted as the memory CD4+ T cells. This CDR3 is 14 amino acids long. V was shortened by 0 bases and J by 6 bases, with 9 bases between the two germline ends. Looked up from germline, CDR1 is MNHEY and CDR2 is SMNVEV (reference sequence). The method was immunoSEQ multiplex PCR; TCRdb's version includes in-frame clones alone and lacks a portion of them. Of 30,000 to 45,000 clones listed, around 80% were seen once; the top ten hold roughly 5%. Sequenced material: memory CD4+ T cells from blood. This sequence was found in an adult in good health and CMV-seropositive. The gene calls are TRBV27 and TRBJ1-5; D might be TRBD1 (5 bases). CDR3 sequence: CASSLSWGGQPQHF. CDR3 DNA sequence: TGTGCCAGCAGTTTATCTTGGGGGGGTCAGCCCCAGCATTTT.